This T cell receptor (beta chain) was profiled in a study of Ad26.COV2.S vaccination and SARS-CoV-2 variants (dated by TCRdb to the early 2020s). Regarding the complete study: Vaccine-arm donors came from COV1001, a multicentre, randomized, double-blind, placebo-controlled phase I-IIa trial of Ad26.COV2.S in healthy adults. Dosing of Ad26.COV2.S was intramuscular, at either 5x10^10 or 1x10^11 viral particles, delivered as one shot or as two shots spaced 56 days apart. Sequencing of the TCRbeta repertoire served to evaluate the specificity and breadth of SARS-CoV-2-reactive T cell receptors following Ad26.COV2.S vaccination. A total of around 32 samples were included in the TCR-sequenced set, comprising some 20 Ad26.COV2.S vaccine recipients, 5 placebo recipients and 8 SARS-CoV-2 convalescent individuals. Trial participants were randomized into five groups of five: low-dose or high-dose Ad26.COV2.S given once or twice, or placebo on both occasions. Blinding of investigators to trial group allocation was maintained during experiments and outcome assessment. Here is what the overall study found, with its caveats: Higher spike-specific TCR breadth was observed in Ad26.COV2.S recipients than in placebo recipients (P = 0.0014). According to the authors, total T cell responses may have been underestimated by the TCR breadth and depth analyses. After vaccination, substantial breadth of spike-specific CD8+ and CD4+ T cell responses was reported. Vaccine and placebo recipients had similar non-spike TCR breadth, a finding consistent with the vaccine containing only spike. The study lacked the statistical power to compare responses across vaccine doses or regimens.

Worth noting for this clone: No antigen is known for it. The sample holds no much larger clone one base away, and base qualities are not on file.

This sample's treatment or condition label indicates: some 20 received Ad26.COV2.S at low or high dose, single or two shots; several received placebo; per-sample allocation not given. Repertoires of vaccine and placebo recipients were sequenced from samples collected on day 63 after the first injection. Cohort 1b enrolled around 24 adults aged 18-55 years at a single site in Boston, USA, between 29 July and 7 August 2020. As a vaccine, Ad26.COV2.S was a replication-incompetent adenovirus type 26 vector that expressed a prefusion-stabilized SARS-CoV-2 spike protein derived from the original Wuhan strain. The V and J ends are trimmed by 5 bases and 4 bases, leaving 9 bases between them. Inclusive of the bounding cysteine and phenylalanine, the CDR3 is 13 residues long. Just the 39-base CDR3 DNA is kept, in frame starting at base 1. CDR1 LNHDA and CDR2 SQIVND were looked up in the germline V gene (reference sequence).

TCRbeta CDR3 regions were sequenced with the immunoSEQ Assay. After extraction, genomic DNA underwent amplification by bias-controlled multiplex PCR, followed by high-throughput sequencing. In the original analysis: To quantify the absolute abundance of each unique TCRbeta CDR3 region, sequences were collapsed and filtered. T cell fraction was estimated by normalization of TCRbeta template counts to usable DNA, with usable DNA being measured through amplification of reference genes present in all nucleated cells. Repertoire TCRs were annotated as SARS-CoV-2-specific by exact matching of V gene, CDR3 amino acid sequence and J gene to a known reactive TCR set. The reference SARS-CoV-2 TCR set came from MIRA and was filtered for enrichment in COVID-19-positive ImmuneCODE repertoires, removing public or cross-reactive TCRs. Drawing on the MIRA antigens, annotated TCRs were analysed further at the level of specific ORF or position within ORF. Breadth was defined as annotated unique rearrangements over total unique productive rearrangements; depth was the summed frequency of those rearrangements. TCR breadth was compared between groups using two-sided Wilcoxon rank-sum tests. TCRdb obtained this table from immuneACCESS and retained in-frame rearrangements with V and J assigned. These tables miss some clones; where compared with another copy, unresolved V genes account for less than half of the shortfall, and the remainder is unexplained. V and J calls and clone size are those listed in that table; D and trimming were worked out from the DNA. Within this sample are about 440,000 clones, with roughly 88% of them counted one time only. Of the sample, around 4.2% is held by the ten largest clones.

The chain employs TRBV19 and TRBJ1-5; the D gene is unclear. This TCR came from a person aged 18-65 years who received the Ad26.COV2.S COVID-19 vaccine or a placebo. Sequenced here: peripheral blood, sampled in a trial of Ad26.COV2.S vaccine versus placebo. The CDR3 sequence is CASSERINQPQHF. The bases are TGTGCCAGTAGTGAACGGATTAATCAGCCCCAGCATTTT.